One and the same sample provided the 17 T cell receptor beta chains below, sequenced in a study of identical twins (TCRdb year 2016). Library creation used 5' RACE. The reads were generated on an Illumina HiSeq 2000. TCRdb itself trimmed the public reads at Q25 with fastp, ran MiXCR and retained productive beta chains. Here each entry gathers all rows of one CDR3 protein and keeps the most common genes and DNA. This sample lists hundreds of thousands of distinct CDR3 sequences; around 6% were detected once. The ten largest clones represent 1.5% to 2% of the sample. Sequencing was carried out using naive T cells sorted from blood. The cell subset or site label, read with the paper, signifies: cells isolated with a human naive T-cell isolation kit. These receptors all stem from a young man in good health.

CDR3 sequence: CSVGETSLLDEQFF. Here the CDR3 DNA reads TGCAGCGTTGGGGAGACTTCATTACTCGATGAGCAGTTCTTC. This chain connects TRBV29-1 to TRBJ2-1; D is possibly TRBD2 (5 bases). The germline V gene encodes CDR1 SQVTM and CDR2 ANQGSEA. Trimming left V 4 bases short and J 8 bases short, with 18 bases between. The CDR3 runs 14 residues.

V usage is TRBV10-3 and J usage is TRBJ1-2; 7 bases match TRBD1. The V gene's germline CDR1 is ENHRY and CDR2 SYGVKD. The CDR3 runs to 15 residues. Germline trimming cut 4 bases from V and 0 bases from J; bases unmatched to any gene: 5. CDR3 bases: TGTGCCATCAGTGCCCCGGGACAGCCTAACTATGGCTACACCTTC. Translation: CAISAPGQPNYGYTF.

The chain joins TRBV20-1 to TRBJ2-1; 8 bases are a match to TRBD2. CDR3 length equals 14 residues. V gave up 3 bases and J gave up 7 bases; unmatched junction bases: 8. Germline CDR1 reads DFQATT; CDR2 reads SNEGSKA (reference sequence). For the CDR3, the DNA is TGCAGTGCTAGTCGGGATAGCGGGACTAATGAGCAGTTCTTC. Translated: CSASRDSGTNEQFF.

This clonotype was counted ten times or more. This sequence joins TRBV20-1 and TRBJ2-3; D not resolved. Trimming stripped 2 bases from V and 1 base from J, with 13 bases between. The CDR3 totals 15 residues. The germline V gene encodes CDR1 DFQATT and CDR2 SNEGSKA (reference sequence). The CDR3 DNA reads TGCAGTGCTAGAACGGCCCAGCCTCGCACAGATACGCAGTATTTT. Protein sequence: CSARTAQPRTDTQYF.

Ten or more counts support this clonotype. This sequence joins TRBV29-1 and TRBJ2-5; D is possibly TRBD2 (5 bases). CDR3 length: 12 residues. The V and J ends lost 2 bases and 5 bases respectively, with 9 bases between them. CDR1 and CDR2 from the germline V gene are SQVTM and ANQGSEA. The CDR3 sequence is CSVERDPETQYF. As DNA, the CDR3 is TGCAGCGTTGAACGGGATCCCGAGACCCAGTACTTC.

The gene calls are TRBV29-1 and TRBJ2-4, with D perhaps assigned TRBD1 or TRBD2 (5 bases each). The V end lost 7 bases, the J end lost 0 bases, and 10 bases lay between the germline ends. The CDR3 runs 13 residues. Germline lookup yields CDR1 SQVTM and CDR2 ANQGSEA. Written as DNA, the CDR3 is TGCAGCGCCGGGACGGTAGCCAAAAACATTCAGTACTTC. As protein: CSAGTVAKNIQYF.

This clonotype was found a few times. The gene calls are TRBV10-3 and TRBJ1-2; maybe TRBD1 (6 bases). The length of the CDR3 is 14 residues. Germline CDR1 reads ENHRY; CDR2 reads SYGVKD. Trimming took 4 bases from V and 7 from J, leaving 16 bases between them. CDR3 sequence: CAISGTTGYGGYTF. The DNA for the CDR3 is TGTGCCATCAGTGGTACCACAGGGTACGGTGGCTACACCTTC.

This clonotype was detected many times. The chain links TRBV24-1 to TRBJ2-7; D remains unclear. The CDR3 runs to 11 residues. Trimming cost V 5 bases and J 5 bases, with 6 bases left between them. Germline V gives CDR1 KGHDR, CDR2 SFDVKD. This CDR3 is CATSGRDEQYV. The DNA for the CDR3 is TGTGCCACCAGTGGCCGGGACGAGCAGTACGTC.

This clonotype was seen many times. This chain connects TRBV5-1 to TRBJ2-1; D gene unclear. Trimming stripped 0 bases from V and 0 bases from J, with 7 bases between. The length of the CDR3 is 15 residues. Looked up from germline, CDR1 is SGHRS and CDR2 is YFSETQ. The CDR3 coding sequence is TGCGCCAGCAGCTTGGGACCAAGCTCCTACAATGAGCAGTTCTTC. Amino acids: CASSLGPSSYNEQFF.

CDR3 in amino acids: CAISPRGGYNEQFF. CDR3 in DNA: TGTGCCATCAGTCCGCGGGGGGGCTACAATGAGCAGTTCTTC. This rearrangement joins TRBV10-3 to TRBJ2-1; 9 nucleotides align to TRBD2. The length of the CDR3 is 14 residues. Germline CDR1 and CDR2: ENHRY and SYGVKD. Unmatched junction bases numbered 2, after V lost 5 bases and J lost 3 bases.

Ten or more counts support this clonotype. Compared with germline, one end of the junction differs, possibly owing to a read error. V gene TRBV20-1 combines with J gene TRBJ2-5; D gene uncertain. Germline assignment: CDR1 DFQATT and CDR2 SNEGSKA (reference sequence). This CDR3 spans 11 amino acids. CDR3 amino acids: CSARAAETQYF. The CDR3 DNA reads TGCAGTGCAAGAGCCGCTGAGACCCAGTACTTC.

In this sample, this clonotype turned up many times. The V gene is TRBV3-1, the J gene TRBJ2-7; D is perhaps TRBD2 (6 bases). Trimming left V 8 bases short and J 5 bases short, with 19 bases between. The length of the CDR3 is 14 residues. CDR1 and CDR2 (germline): LGHDT, YNNKEL (reference sequence). CDR3 sequence reads: CASAARGAQDEQYF. The CDR3 DNA follows: TGTGCCAGCGCCGCTCGCGGGGCGCAGGACGAGCAGTACTTC.

There are many counts of this clonotype. The rearrangement uses TRBV3-1 and TRBJ2-1; D is unclear. V lost 0 bases and J 11 bases, leaving 11 bases between the germline ends. The CDR3 covers 13 residues. Germline CDR1 reads LGHDT; CDR2 reads YNNKEL (reference sequence). CDR3 amino acids: CASSQDILAKQFF. The CDR3 nucleotides are TGTGCCAGCAGCCAAGATATCCTTGCCAAGCAGTTCTTC.

In its sample, this clonotype was seen many times. This chain links TRBV11-1 with TRBJ2-7; D might be TRBD1 (5 bases). This CDR3 is built from 14 residues. Germline loops: CDR1 SGHAT, CDR2 FQDESV (reference sequence). V was trimmed by 4 bases and J by 3 bases, leaving 13 bases between them. The CDR3 DNA reads as TGTGCCAGCAGCTCCGGCCAGGGCCACTACGAGCAGTACTTC. This gives the protein CASSSGQGHYEQYF. The variable domain in full, completed from reference TRBV11-1 and TRBJ2-7, reads EAEVAQSPRYKITEKSQAVAFWCDPISGHATLYWYRQILGQGPELLVQFQDESVVDDSQLPKDRFSAERLKGVDSTLKIQPAELGDSAMYLCASSSGQGHYEQYFGPGTRLTVT.

This chain uses TRBV12-3 or TRBV12-4 with TRBJ2-3, with TRBD2 matching over 11 bases. The CDR3 length is 18 residues. The V gene end was trimmed by 1 base and the J gene end by 5 bases; junction bases not matched to a gene: 11. The CDR3 reads CASSLGLLAGVSGDTQYF. In DNA, the CDR3 is TGTGCCAGCAGTTTAGGTTTACTAGCGGGAGTTTCAGGAGATACGCAGTATTTT.

This sequence joins TRBV19 and TRBJ2-7; 9 bases agree with TRBD2. This CDR3 comprises 13 residues. V gave up 4 bases and J gave up 5 bases; unmatched junction bases: 3. Germline V gives CDR1 LNHDA, CDR2 SQIVND (reference sequence). The CDR3 here is CASSTGLANEQYV. DNA of the CDR3: TGTGCCAGTAGTACAGGACTAGCGAACGAGCAGTACGTC.

There are a few counts of this clonotype. The chain carries TRBV6-4 and TRBJ1-1; weak D call: TRBD1 (5 bases). CDR3 length: 14 residues. Germline CDR1 is MRHNA and CDR2 is SNTAGT. The V end was cut by 3 bases, the J end by 12 bases, with 20 bases between. DNA of the CDR3: TGTGCCAGCAGTGAAATGGTGGGGGAGGGAAGACCTTTCTTT. It codes for CASSEMVGEGRPFF.